Presented here are 14 T cell receptor beta chains from one specimen sequenced in a study of T cell responses to AZD1222 COVID-19 vaccine. Measured with immunoSEQ multiplex PCR; TCRdb has only the in-frame clones, and not every one. Of some 100,000 clones listed, 88% are singletons. The sequences come from peripheral blood, collected 28 days after the second AZD1222 dose. The receptors stem from an adult who received the AZD1222 COVID-19 vaccine.

This clone was seen a single time. The J gene is TRBJ2-5, the V gene TRBV18; tentative D call: TRBD2 (5 bases). Germline loops: CDR1 KGHSH, CDR2 LQKENI. Trimming removed 1 base from V and 1 base from J, with 10 bases in between. The CDR3 loop spans 15 amino acids. The CDR3 spells CASSPQSDFQETQYF. CDR3 nucleotide sequence: TGTGCCAGCTCACCACAATCGGACTTCCAAGAGACCCAGTACTTC.

J is TRBJ1-1 and V is TRBV9; D uncertain. This CDR3 has 16 amino acids. The V and J ends lost 3 bases and 4 bases respectively, with 19 bases between them. CDR1 and CDR2 (germline): SGDLS, YYNGEE. Here the CDR3 DNA reads TGTGCCAGCAGCGCAGAGGGAGAGCCCCGGGGCACTGAAGCTTTCTTT. It encodes CASSAEGEPRGTEAFF.

This chain joins TRBV30 and TRBJ1-5, with D possibly being TRBD1 (5 bases). The CDR3 runs to 14 residues. CDR1 GTSNPN and CDR2 SVGIG come from the germline V gene (reference sequence). V was trimmed by 3 bases and J by 0 bases, leaving 9 bases between them. CDR3 loop: CAWSPTVSNQPQHF. In DNA form, the CDR3 reads TGTGCCTGGAGCCCGACAGTTAGCAATCAGCCCCAGCATTTT.

The chain combines TRBV9 with TRBJ1-4; no clear D gene. With 4 bases removed from V and 8 bases from J, the gap between germline ends came to 18 bases. The CDR3 runs 15 residues. Germline values: CDR1 SGDLS, CDR2 YYNGEE. CDR3 sequence reads: CASSLSGSYGEKLFF. DNA for the CDR3: TGTGCCAGCAGCCTTAGTGGCAGTTACGGGGAAAAACTGTTTTTT.

V is TRBV28 and J is TRBJ2-7, with D tentatively TRBD1 or TRBD2 (5 bases each). Germline CDR1 MDHEN, CDR2 SYDVKM. V was cut by 1 base and J by 0 bases, with 13 bases left in between. This CDR3 spans 16 amino acids. The CDR3 DNA is TGTGCCAGCAGTTTATCCCTCGGGACCCCCTCCTACGAGCAGTACTTC. Its protein product is CASSLSLGTPSYEQYF.

This chain uses TRBV7-3 with TRBJ1-1; 7 bases align to TRBD1. The V segment lost 1 base and the J segment 6 bases; nucleotides outside the gene matches: 11. This CDR3 region has 16 residues. CDR1 and CDR2 (germline): SGHTA, FQGTGA. The CDR3 nucleotides are TGTGCCAGCAGCTTAAGGGCAGGGGGTAAAGGCGCTGAAGCTTTCTTT. It is translated as CASSLRAGGKGAEAFF.

This clone came up once. J is TRBJ1-3 and V is TRBV4-3, with D unclear. CDR3 length: 14 amino acids. Germline CDR1 is LGHNA and CDR2 is YSLEER. Trimming removed 0 bases at V and 3 bases at J, with 6 bases between. The CDR3 spells CASSQDEGGNTIYF. In DNA, the CDR3 is TGCGCCAGCAGCCAAGATGAGGGTGGAAACACCATATATTTT.

This chain links TRBV19 with TRBJ2-7; a possible D gene is TRBD1 (5 bases). CDR1 and CDR2 from the germline V gene are LNHDA and SQIVND (reference sequence). CDR3 length: 14 residues. Deletions cut 3 bases from V and 2 bases from J, with 11 bases between. The CDR3 nucleotides read TGTGCCAGTAGTATTCAGGGTTCGACCTACGAGCAGTACTTC. Translated, it gives CASSIQGSTYEQYF.

CDR3 DNA: TGTGCCATCAGACCGGAGAATTTGGAGGACACCATATATTTT. This translates into CAIRPENLEDTIYF. This chain links TRBV10-3 with TRBJ1-3; D is unresolved. Per germline, CDR1 ENHRY and CDR2 SYGVKD. The V end was cut by 6 bases, the J end by 8 bases, with 17 bases between. The CDR3 is 14 residues long.

The table lists this clone with a count of one. The V and J genes are TRBV6-5 and TRBJ1-5; D uncertain. The length of the CDR3 is 13 residues. With 5 bases removed from V and 4 bases from J, the gap between germline ends came to 9 bases. The germline V gene encodes CDR1 MNHEY and CDR2 SVGAGI. CDR3 residues: CASSLVRNQPQHF. The CDR3 nucleotides read TGTGCCAGCAGTCTGGTCAGGAATCAGCCCCAGCATTTT.

The genes are TRBV4-2 and TRBJ2-7, with TRBD2 identical over 11 bases. Germline CDR1 LGHNA, CDR2 YNFKEQ. The CDR3 runs 15 residues. Unmatched junction bases numbered 2, after V lost 4 bases and J lost 0 bases. Here the CDR3 DNA reads TGTGCCAGCAGCCCGGGACTAGCGGCCTCCTACGAGCAGTACTTC. Protein: CASSPGLAASYEQYF.

The genes are TRBV5-4 and TRBJ2-5, with D perhaps matching TRBD2 (5 bases). V gave up 2 bases and J gave up 4 bases, with 12 bases separating them. CDR3 length: 14 amino acids. Germline assignment: CDR1 SGHNT and CDR2 YYREEE (reference sequence). CDR3 coding DNA: TGTGCCAGCAGCTTCGAAGTAAGCGGAGAGACCCAGTACTTC. Its protein product is CASSFEVSGETQYF.

This chain connects TRBV6-2 or TRBV6-3 to TRBJ1-5; the D gene is possibly TRBD1 (5 bases). V was cut by 6 bases and J by 0 bases, with 12 bases left in between. The CDR3 totals 15 residues. Germline values: CDR1 MNHEY, CDR2 SVGEGT. CDR3 in DNA: TGTGCCAGCAGCTGGGACGGTCATAGCAATCAGCCCCAGCATTTT. This codes for CASSWDGHSNQPQHF.

The chain uses TRBV24-1 and TRBJ2-3; tentatively, D is TRBD1 (5 bases). V was clipped by 9 bases and J by 6 bases, with 9 bases between them. Germline V gives CDR1 KGHDR, CDR2 SFDVKD. This CDR3 has 11 residues. The CDR3 DNA is TGTGCCACCCAGGGCCGGGATACGCAGTATTTT. Protein product: CATQGRDTQYF.